The clone carrying this T cell receptor beta chain was detected a few times. Its antigen remains unknown. The data were taken from a study of identical twins. Study-wide results and limits: Invariant MAIT and iNKT cells are populations that could partly confound zero-insertion analyses. Instead of following the same donors, the conclusions were based on cross-sectional statistical analysis.

The germline CDR1 and CDR2 sequences are SQVTM and ANQGSEA. This CDR3 has 10 residues. V was pared by 3 bases and J by 7 bases, with 6 bases between. MiXCR, run by TCRdb on the 5' RACE reads, gives a single entry per CDR3 protein. The table includes under 800,000 distinct CDR3 sequences, around 20% detected once. The same sample was also studied in work on T cells expressing NK-cell markers. Per that study: From sorted CD3+CD56+NKG2C+, CD3+CD56+NKG2C- and CD3+CD56-NKG2C+ T cells came the TCR beta repertoires. Dominant NKG2C+ clonotypes accounted for roughly 1.0-8% of CD8+ T cells in about 6 donors.

The receptor was derived from a woman aged 18-35 years in good health. V gene TRBV29-1 combines with J gene TRBJ2-5; D is perhaps TRBD1 (6 bases). Material: PBMCs. CDR3 amino acids: CSVDRGTQYF. In nucleotides, the CDR3 is TGCAGCGTTGACAGGGGGACCCAGTACTTC.